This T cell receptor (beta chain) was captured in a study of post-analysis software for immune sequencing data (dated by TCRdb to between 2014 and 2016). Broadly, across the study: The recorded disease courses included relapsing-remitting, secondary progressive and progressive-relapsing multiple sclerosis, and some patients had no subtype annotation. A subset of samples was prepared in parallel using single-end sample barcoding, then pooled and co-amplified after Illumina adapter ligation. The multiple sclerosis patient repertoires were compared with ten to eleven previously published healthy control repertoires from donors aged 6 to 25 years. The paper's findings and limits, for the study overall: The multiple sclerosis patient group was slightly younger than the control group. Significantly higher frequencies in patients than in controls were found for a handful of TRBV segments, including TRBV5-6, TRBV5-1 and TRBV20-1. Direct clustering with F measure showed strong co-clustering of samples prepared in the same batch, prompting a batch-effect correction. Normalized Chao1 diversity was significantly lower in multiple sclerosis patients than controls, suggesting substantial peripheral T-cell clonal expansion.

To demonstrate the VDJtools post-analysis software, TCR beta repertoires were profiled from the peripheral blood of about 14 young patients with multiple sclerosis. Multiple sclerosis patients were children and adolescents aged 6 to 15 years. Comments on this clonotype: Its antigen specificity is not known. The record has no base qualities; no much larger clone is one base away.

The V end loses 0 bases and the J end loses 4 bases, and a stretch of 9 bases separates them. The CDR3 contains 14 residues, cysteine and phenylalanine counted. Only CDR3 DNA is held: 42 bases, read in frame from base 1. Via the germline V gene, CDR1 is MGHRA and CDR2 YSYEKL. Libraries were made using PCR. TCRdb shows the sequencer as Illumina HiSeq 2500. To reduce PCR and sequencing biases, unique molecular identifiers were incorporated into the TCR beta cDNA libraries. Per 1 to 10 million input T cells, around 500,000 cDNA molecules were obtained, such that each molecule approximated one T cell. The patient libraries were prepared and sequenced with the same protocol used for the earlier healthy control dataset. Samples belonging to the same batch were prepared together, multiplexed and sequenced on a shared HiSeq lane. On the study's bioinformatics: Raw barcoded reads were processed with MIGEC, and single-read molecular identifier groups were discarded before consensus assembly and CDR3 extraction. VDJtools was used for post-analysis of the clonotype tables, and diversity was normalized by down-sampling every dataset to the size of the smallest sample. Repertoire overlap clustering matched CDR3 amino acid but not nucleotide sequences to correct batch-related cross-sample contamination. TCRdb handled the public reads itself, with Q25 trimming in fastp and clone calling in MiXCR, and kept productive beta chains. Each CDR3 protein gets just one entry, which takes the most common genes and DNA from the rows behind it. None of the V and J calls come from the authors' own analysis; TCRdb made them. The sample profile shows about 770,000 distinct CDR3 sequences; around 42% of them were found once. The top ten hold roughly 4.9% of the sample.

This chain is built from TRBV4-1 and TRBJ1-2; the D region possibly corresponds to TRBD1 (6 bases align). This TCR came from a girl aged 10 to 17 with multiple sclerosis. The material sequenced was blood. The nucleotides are TGCGCCAGCAGCCAAGATAGGGACATCTATGGCTACACCTTC. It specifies CASSQDRDIYGYTF.